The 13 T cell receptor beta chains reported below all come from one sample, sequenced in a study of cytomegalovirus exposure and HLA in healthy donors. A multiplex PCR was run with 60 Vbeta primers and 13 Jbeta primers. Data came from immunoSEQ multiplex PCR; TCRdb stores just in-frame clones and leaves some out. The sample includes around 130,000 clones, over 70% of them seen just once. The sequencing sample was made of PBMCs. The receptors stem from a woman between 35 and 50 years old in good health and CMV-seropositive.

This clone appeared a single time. CDR3 DNA: TGTGCCAGTAGTATGGCTGGACTAGCGGGGCGGGGTGAGCAGTTCTTC. This translates into CASSMAGLAGRGEQFF. The chain carries TRBV19 and TRBJ2-1; 12 bases map to TRBD2. CDR1 and CDR2 (germline): LNHDA, SQIVND (reference sequence). Trimming cost V 3 bases and J 9 bases; bases outside gene matches: 9. This CDR3 contains 16 residues.

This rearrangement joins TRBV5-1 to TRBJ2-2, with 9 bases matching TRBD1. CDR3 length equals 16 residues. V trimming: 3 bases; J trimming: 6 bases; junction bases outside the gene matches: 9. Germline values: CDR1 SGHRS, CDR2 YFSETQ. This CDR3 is CASSSNTQGAAGELFF. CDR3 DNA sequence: TGCGCCAGCAGCTCCAACACACAGGGGGCCGCCGGGGAGCTGTTTTTT.

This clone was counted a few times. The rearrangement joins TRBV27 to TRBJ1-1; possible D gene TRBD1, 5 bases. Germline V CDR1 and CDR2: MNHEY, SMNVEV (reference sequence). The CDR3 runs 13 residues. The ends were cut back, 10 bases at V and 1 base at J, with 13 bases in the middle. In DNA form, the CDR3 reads TGTGCCAAGGACATCCCCAGGAACACTGAAGCTTTCTTT. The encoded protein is CAKDIPRNTEAFF.

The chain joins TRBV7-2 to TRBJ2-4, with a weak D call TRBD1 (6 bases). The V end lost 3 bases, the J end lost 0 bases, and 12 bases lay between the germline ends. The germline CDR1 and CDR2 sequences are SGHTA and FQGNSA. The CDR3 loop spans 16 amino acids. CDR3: CASSLTGQLAKNIQYF. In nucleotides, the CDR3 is TGTGCCAGCAGCTTGACGGGACAACTAGCCAAAAACATTCAGTACTTC.

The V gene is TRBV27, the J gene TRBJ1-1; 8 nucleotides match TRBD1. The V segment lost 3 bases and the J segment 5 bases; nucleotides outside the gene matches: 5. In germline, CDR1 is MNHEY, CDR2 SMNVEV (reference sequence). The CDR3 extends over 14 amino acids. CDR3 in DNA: TGTGCCAGCAGTTTCACAGGGGGAGGGACTGAAGCTTTCTTT. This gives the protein CASSFTGGGTEAFF.

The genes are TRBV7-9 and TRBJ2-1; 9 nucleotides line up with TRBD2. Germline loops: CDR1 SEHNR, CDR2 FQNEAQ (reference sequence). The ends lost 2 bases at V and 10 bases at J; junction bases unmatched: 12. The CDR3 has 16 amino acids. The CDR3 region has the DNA TGTGCCAGCAGCTTAATGCGGACTAGCGCCCGAGGGGAGCAGTTCTTC. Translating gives CASSLMRTSARGEQFF.

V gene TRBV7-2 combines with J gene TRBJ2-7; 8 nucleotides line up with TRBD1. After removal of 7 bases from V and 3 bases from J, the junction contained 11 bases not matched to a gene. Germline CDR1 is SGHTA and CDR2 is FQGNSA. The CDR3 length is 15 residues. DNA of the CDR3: TGTGCCAGCAACGGAGGGCAGGGGGCGCGCTACGAGCAGTACTTC. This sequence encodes CASNGGQGARYEQYF.

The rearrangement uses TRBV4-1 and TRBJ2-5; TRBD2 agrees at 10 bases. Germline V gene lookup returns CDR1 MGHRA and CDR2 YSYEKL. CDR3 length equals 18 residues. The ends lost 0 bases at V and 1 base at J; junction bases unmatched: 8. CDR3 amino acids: CASSQETLAGGVQETQYF. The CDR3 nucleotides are TGCGCCAGCAGCCAAGAAACCTTAGCGGGGGGAGTCCAAGAGACCCAGTACTTC.

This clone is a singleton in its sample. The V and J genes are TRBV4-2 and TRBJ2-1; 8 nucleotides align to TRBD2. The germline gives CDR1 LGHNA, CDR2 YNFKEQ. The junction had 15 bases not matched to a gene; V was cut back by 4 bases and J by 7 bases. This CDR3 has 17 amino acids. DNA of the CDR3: TGTGCCAGCAGCCCGGAACCCGGGACTAGTAGTAGGAATGAGCAGTTCTTC. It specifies CASSPEPGTSSRNEQFF.

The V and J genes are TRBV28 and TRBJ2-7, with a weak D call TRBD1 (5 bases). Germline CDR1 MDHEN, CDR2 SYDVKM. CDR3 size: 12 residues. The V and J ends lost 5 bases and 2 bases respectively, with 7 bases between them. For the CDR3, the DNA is TGTGCCAGCAGTCCAGGGACCTACGAGCAGTACTTC. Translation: CASSPGTYEQYF.

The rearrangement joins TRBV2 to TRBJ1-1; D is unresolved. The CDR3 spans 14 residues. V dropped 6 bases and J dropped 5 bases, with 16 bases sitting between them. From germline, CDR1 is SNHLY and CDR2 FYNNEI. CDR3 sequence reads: CASRERGRRTEAFF. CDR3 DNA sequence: TGTGCCAGCAGGGAACGCGGGCGGCGGACTGAAGCTTTCTTT.

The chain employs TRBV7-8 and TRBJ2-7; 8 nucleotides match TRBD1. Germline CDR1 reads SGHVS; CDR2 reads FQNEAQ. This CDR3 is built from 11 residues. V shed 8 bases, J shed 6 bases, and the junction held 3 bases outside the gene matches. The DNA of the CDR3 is TGTGCCAGCGGAGACAGGGGCGAGCAGTACTTC. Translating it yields CASGDRGEQYF.

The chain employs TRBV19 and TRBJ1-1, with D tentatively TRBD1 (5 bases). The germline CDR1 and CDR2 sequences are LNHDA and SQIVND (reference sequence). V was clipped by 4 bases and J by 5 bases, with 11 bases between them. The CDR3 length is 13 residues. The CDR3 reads CASSRGGKTEAFF. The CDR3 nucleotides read TGTGCCAGTAGTAGGGGGGGTAAGACTGAAGCTTTCTTT.